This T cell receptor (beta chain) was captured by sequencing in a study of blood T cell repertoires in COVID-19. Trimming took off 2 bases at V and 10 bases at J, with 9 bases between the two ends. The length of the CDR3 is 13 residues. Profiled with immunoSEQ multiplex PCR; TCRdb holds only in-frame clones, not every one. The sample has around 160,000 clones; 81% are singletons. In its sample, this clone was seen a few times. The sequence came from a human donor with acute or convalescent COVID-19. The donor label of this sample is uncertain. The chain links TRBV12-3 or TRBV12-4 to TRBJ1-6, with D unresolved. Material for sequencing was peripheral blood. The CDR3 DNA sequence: TGTGCCAGCAGTTTAATCGAGGGCTCACCCCTCCACTTT. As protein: CASSLIEGSPLHF.